This T cell receptor beta chain appears in the sequencing data of a study of PD-1 blockade in classical Hodgkin lymphoma. Time point here: cycle 4 day 1 (C4D1), after less than 7 weeks of nivolumab. Each of the patients experienced relapse following autologous stem cell transplantation, and their brentuximab vedotin exposure differed. Only in-frame clones appear in the TCRdb table, and some are missing; sequencing was by immunoSEQ multiplex PCR. The table has tens of thousands of clones, roughly 80% seen once. V dropped 4 bases and J dropped 7 bases, with 14 bases sitting between them. Germline V gives CDR1 SGHRS, CDR2 YFSETQ. This CDR3 has 14 residues.

The origin of this receptor is a human donor with classical Hodgkin lymphoma. The starting material was peripheral blood mononuclear cells (PBMCs), obtained before the fourth cycle of nivolumab. The genes are TRBV5-1 and TRBJ1-4; TRBD1 is a possible D gene (5 bases). CDR3 sequence reads: CASSPSRGFEKLFF. The CDR3 DNA reads TGCGCCAGCAGCCCGAGTCGGGGCTTTGAAAAACTGTTTTTT.